Shown below are 22 T cell receptor beta chains from a single sample sequenced in a study of radiotherapy plus CTLA-4 blockade in lung cancer. Only in-frame clones appear in the TCRdb table, and some are missing; sequencing was by immunoSEQ multiplex PCR. The sample carries tens of thousands of clones, about 78% recorded once. The sequences come from peripheral blood, collected from a patient treated with radiotherapy plus ipilimumab. Receptor source: a human donor with non-small cell lung cancer who had a partial response to radiotherapy plus ipilimumab. Some clones in this sample may be carry-over from other donors' samples.

This clone was counted once. J is TRBJ2-1 and V is TRBV5-1; 9 nucleotides align to TRBD2. CDR1 and CDR2 (germline): SGHRS, YFSETQ. The CDR3 consists of 13 residues. Trimming took 7 bases from V and 13 from J; bases not matched to a gene: 12. The CDR3, as DNA: TGCGCCAGCTCCGAGGGACTAGCTGATATCCAGTTCTTC. It is translated as CASSEGLADIQFF.

The CDR3 protein is CASSQYSSGGVREQYF. The CDR3 DNA reads as TGCGCCAGCAGCCAGTATTCTAGCGGGGGAGTTCGCGAGCAGTACTTC. The genes are TRBV4-3 and TRBJ2-7; 10 nucleotides align to TRBD2. CDR1 and CDR2 (germline): LGHNA, YSLEER. V was pared by 3 bases and J by 6 bases, with 11 bases of the junction left unmatched. The CDR3 is 16 residues long.

The V gene is TRBV6-5, the J gene TRBJ2-7; D gene ambiguous. CDR3 length equals 11 residues. The germline V gene encodes CDR1 MNHEY and CDR2 SVGAGI. V lost 5 bases and J 5 bases, leaving 7 bases between the germline ends. The DNA of the CDR3 is TGTGCCAGCAGTGAATACAACGAGCAGTACTTC. Translation: CASSEYNEQYF.

The chain links TRBV7-9 to TRBJ2-1; tentative D call: TRBD1 (6 bases). Germline V gene data show CDR1 as SEHNR and CDR2 as FQNEAQ (reference sequence). The CDR3 spans 14 residues. Trimming removed 7 bases at V and 2 bases at J, with 12 bases between. CDR3 sequence: CASKSGTPYNEQFF. The CDR3 bases are TGTGCCAGCAAATCCGGGACACCCTACAATGAGCAGTTCTTC.

CDR3 nucleotide sequence: TGTGCCAGCAGCTACGGGACTTTCTACGAGCAGTACTTC. Protein product: CASSYGTFYEQYF. The chain is built from TRBV5-6 and TRBJ2-7; D perhaps matches TRBD2 (6 bases). The V end was cut by 3 bases, the J end by 3 bases, with 10 bases between. Germline V gives CDR1 SGHDT, CDR2 YYEEEE. The CDR3 sequence is 13 residues long.

The rearrangement links TRBV7-2 to TRBJ2-5; 8 bases agree with TRBD1. TRBJ2-7 explains the end of the DNA better; the J call may be wrong. CDR1 SGHTA and CDR2 FQGNSA come from the germline V gene. This CDR3 is 15 amino acids long. Written as DNA, the CDR3 is TGTGCCAGCAGCCTGACCCGGACAGGGAGTTACGAGCAGTACTTC. It specifies CASSLTRTGSYEQYF.

This clone was counted a few times. V usage is TRBV9 and J usage is TRBJ2-2; 7 nucleotides agree with TRBD2. This CDR3 region has 15 residues. CDR1 is SGDLS, CDR2 YYNGEE, per germline. J gave up 3 bases and V 3 bases, and 5 bases lay outside the gene matches. CDR3: CASSATLADTGELFF. The CDR3 DNA reads TGTGCCAGCAGCGCCACTCTAGCGGACACCGGGGAGCTGTTTTTT.

The rearrangement links TRBV4-3 to TRBJ2-2; D uncertain. This CDR3 spans 15 amino acids. V was clipped by 4 bases and J by 7 bases, with 16 bases between them. Germline V gene lookup returns CDR1 LGHNA and CDR2 YSLEER. Here the CDR3 DNA reads TGCGCCAGCAGCCCCCGTCCGGGTCTAAGCGGGGAGCTGTTTTTT. Its protein is CASSPRPGLSGELFF.

V usage is TRBV29-1 and J usage is TRBJ2-1; 9 bases align to TRBD1. The CDR3 length is 14 residues. The germline V gene encodes CDR1 SQVTM and CDR2 ANQGSEA. J gave up 4 bases and V 6 bases, and 7 bases lay outside the gene matches. The CDR3 loop reads CSVGWGTGYNEQFF. The CDR3 bases are TGCAGCGTGGGCTGGGGGACAGGGTACAATGAGCAGTTCTTC.

This chain links TRBV9 with TRBJ1-4; 9 nucleotides match TRBD1. Germline V gene lookup returns CDR1 SGDLS and CDR2 YYNGEE. The CDR3 sequence is 14 residues long. After removal of 2 bases from V and 6 bases from J, the junction contained 2 bases not matched to a gene. The DNA for the CDR3 is TGTGCCAGCAGCGTTGGGACAGGGTATGAAAAACTGTTTTTT. As protein: CASSVGTGYEKLFF.

The V call is TRBV27, the J call TRBJ2-6; 7 nucleotides align to TRBD1. CDR3 size: 15 residues. Unmatched junction bases numbered 3, after V lost 5 bases and J lost 2 bases. Germline values: CDR1 MNHEY, CDR2 SMNVEV (reference sequence). CDR3 sequence: CASSERGPGANVLTF. The CDR3 coding sequence is TGTGCCAGCAGTGAAAGGGGGCCTGGGGCCAACGTCCTGACTTTC.

V is TRBV2 and J is TRBJ2-2; 13 bases fit TRBD2. The CDR3 is 15 residues long. The trim removed 5 bases at V and 6 bases at J, leaving 3 bases unmatched. Germline CDR1 and CDR2: SNHLY and FYNNEI. The CDR3 DNA reads as TGTGCCAGCAGTCGGACTAGCGGGAGTCCCGGGGAGCTGTTTTTT. This codes for CASSRTSGSPGELFF.

The chain couples TRBV19 to TRBJ1-5; TRBD1 matches 7 bases. The CDR3 runs 18 residues. V dropped 1 base and J dropped 6; count of bases not matched to a gene: 15. Germline-derived CDR1 and CDR2 are LNHDA and SQIVND (reference sequence). This chain's CDR3 is CASSIGRSRGSARQPQHF. CDR3 DNA: TGTGCCAGTAGTATAGGGCGCTCCAGGGGGAGCGCCCGTCAGCCCCAGCATTTT.

The chain couples TRBV4-1 to TRBJ1-5; 8 nucleotides line up with TRBD1. The germline V gene has CDR1 MGHRA and CDR2 YSYEKL. The CDR3 has 17 amino acids. The V gene end was trimmed by 2 bases and the J gene end by 3 bases; junction bases not matched to a gene: 9. DNA for the CDR3: TGCGCCAGCAGCCAAACCCCGACAGGGGTCTCCAATCAGCCCCAGCATTTT. Its protein product is CASSQTPTGVSNQPQHF.

The chain has TRBV15 and TRBJ1-6; no firm D call. The CDR3 spans 16 residues. In germline, CDR1 is LNHNV, CDR2 YYDKDF (reference sequence). V was pared by 4 bases and J by 3 bases, with 13 bases between. CDR3 in amino acids: CATSISGGYYNSPLHF. The DNA for the CDR3 is TGTGCCACCAGCATTTCCGGCGGCTACTATAATTCACCCCTCCACTTT.

There are a few counts of this clone. The CDR3 sequence is CASSPLVPSSGRASYEQYF. For the CDR3, the DNA is TGTGCCAGCTCACCACTAGTTCCGTCTAGCGGGAGGGCCTCCTACGAGCAGTACTTC. The chain joins TRBV18 to TRBJ2-7; 12 bases line up with TRBD2. The junction had 10 bases not matched to a gene; V was cut back by 1 base and J by 0 bases. CDR3 length: 19 residues. The V gene's germline CDR1 is KGHSH and CDR2 LQKENI.

The gene calls are TRBV18 and TRBJ2-1; no definite D call. In germline, CDR1 is KGHSH, CDR2 LQKENI. The CDR3 is 15 amino acids. V was shortened by 2 bases and J by 7 bases, with 15 bases between the two germline ends. CDR3 in DNA: TGTGCCAGCTCACCAACCGGGTCCCTCGGGAATGAGCAGTTCTTC. This sequence encodes CASSPTGSLGNEQFF.

In DNA, the CDR3 is TGTGCCAGCAGTTTGGACAGGGCGGGCACTGAAGCTTTCTTT. This codes for CASSLDRAGTEAFF. The rearrangement links TRBV6-5 to TRBJ1-1; the match to TRBD1 covers 8 bases. The CDR3 consists of 14 residues. Trimming took 4 bases from V and 4 from J; bases not matched to a gene: 5. The V gene's germline CDR1 is MNHEY and CDR2 SVGAGI.

The V gene is TRBV28, the J gene TRBJ2-5, with a weak D call TRBD2 (5 bases). V lost 10 bases and J lost 9, with 21 bases in between. The CDR3 sequence is 13 residues long. Germline V gives CDR1 MDHEN, CDR2 SYDVKM. The CDR3 sequence: CATPPGLGESQYF. CDR3 in DNA: TGTGCCACGCCACCGGGCCTTGGGGAGTCCCAGTACTTC.

A note on this clone: Other DNA sequences from this sample encode an identical CDR3 as well. The J gene is TRBJ2-3, the V gene TRBV7-2; 8 bases agree with TRBD2. J lost 5 bases, V lost 5 bases, and 18 bases had no gene match. The germline CDR1 and CDR2 sequences are SGHTA and FQGNSA. This CDR3 has 18 amino acids. The CDR3 here is CASSPGGRGRGGLDTQYF. CDR3 DNA: TGTGCCAGCAGCCCGGGGGGGCGTGGGCGGGGAGGCTTAGATACGCAGTATTTT.

The chain uses TRBV27 and TRBJ2-3, with 9 bases lining up with TRBD2. The CDR3 runs 14 residues. Looked up from germline, CDR1 is MNHEY and CDR2 is SMNVEV (reference sequence). The junction had 10 bases not matched to a gene; V was cut back by 10 bases and J by 5 bases. The CDR3 nucleotides are TGTGCCACTTCGAGGGCGGGGGGGCGAGATACGCAGTATTTT. It translates to CATSRAGGRDTQYF.

The chain combines TRBV15 with TRBJ1-3; TRBD1 agrees at 7 bases. This CDR3 is 14 amino acids long. J gave up 4 bases and V 4 bases, and 4 bases lay outside the gene matches. Germline V CDR1 and CDR2: LNHNV, YYDKDF (reference sequence). The DNA of the CDR3 is TGTGCCACCAGCATACGGACAGGAGGAAACACCATATATTTT. This translates into CATSIRTGGNTIYF.